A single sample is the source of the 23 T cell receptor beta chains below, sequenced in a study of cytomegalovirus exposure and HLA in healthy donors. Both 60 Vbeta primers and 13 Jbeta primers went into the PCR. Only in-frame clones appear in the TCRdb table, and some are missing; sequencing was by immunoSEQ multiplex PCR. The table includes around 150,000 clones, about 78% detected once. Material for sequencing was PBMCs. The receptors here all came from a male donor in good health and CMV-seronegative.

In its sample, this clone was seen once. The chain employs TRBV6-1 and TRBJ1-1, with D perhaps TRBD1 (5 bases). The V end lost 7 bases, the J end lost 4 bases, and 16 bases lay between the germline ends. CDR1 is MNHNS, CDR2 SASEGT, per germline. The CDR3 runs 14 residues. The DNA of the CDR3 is TGTGCCAGCACCGCCGGGAGGGGTCGCACTGAAGCTTTCTTT. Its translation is CASTAGRGRTEAFF.

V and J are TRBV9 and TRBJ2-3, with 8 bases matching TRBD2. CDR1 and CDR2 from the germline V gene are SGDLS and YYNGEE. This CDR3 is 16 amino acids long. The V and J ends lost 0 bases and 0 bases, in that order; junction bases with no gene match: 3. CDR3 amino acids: CASSVASGGSTDTQYF. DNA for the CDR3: TGTGCCAGCAGCGTAGCGAGCGGGGGAAGCACAGATACGCAGTATTTT.

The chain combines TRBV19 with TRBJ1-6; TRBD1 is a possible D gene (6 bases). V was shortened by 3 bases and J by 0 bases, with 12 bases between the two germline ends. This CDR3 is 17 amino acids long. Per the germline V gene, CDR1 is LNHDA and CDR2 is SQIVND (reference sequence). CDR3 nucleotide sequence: TGTGCCAGTAGTATCGGACAGCAGAGCTCCTATAATTCACCCCTCCACTTT. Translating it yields CASSIGQQSSYNSPLHF.

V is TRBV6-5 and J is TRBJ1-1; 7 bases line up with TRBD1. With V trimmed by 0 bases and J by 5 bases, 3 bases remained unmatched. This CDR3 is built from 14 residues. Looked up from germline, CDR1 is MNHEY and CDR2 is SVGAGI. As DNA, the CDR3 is TGTGCCAGCAGTTACTCCTCAGGGGGGACTGAAGCTTTCTTT. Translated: CASSYSSGGTEAFF.

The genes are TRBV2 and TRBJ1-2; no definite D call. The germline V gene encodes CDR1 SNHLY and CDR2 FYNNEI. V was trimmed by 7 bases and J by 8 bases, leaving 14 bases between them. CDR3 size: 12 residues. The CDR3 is CASMRVGRGYTF. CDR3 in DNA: TGTGCCAGCATGAGGGTTGGTAGGGGCTACACCTTC.

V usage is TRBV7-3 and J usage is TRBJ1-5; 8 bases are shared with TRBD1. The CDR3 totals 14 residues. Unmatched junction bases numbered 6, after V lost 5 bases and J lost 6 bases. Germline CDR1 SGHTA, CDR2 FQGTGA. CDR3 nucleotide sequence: TGTGCCAGCAGCCCCCAGGACAGGGCTCAGCCCCAGCATTTT. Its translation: CASSPQDRAQPQHF.

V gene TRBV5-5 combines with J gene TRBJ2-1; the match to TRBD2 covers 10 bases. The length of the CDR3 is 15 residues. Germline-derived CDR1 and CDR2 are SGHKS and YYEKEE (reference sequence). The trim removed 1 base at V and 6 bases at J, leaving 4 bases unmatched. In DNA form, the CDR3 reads TGTGCCAGCAGCTTGTACAGCGGGAGGGGCAATGAGCAGTTCTTC. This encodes CASSLYSGRGNEQFF.

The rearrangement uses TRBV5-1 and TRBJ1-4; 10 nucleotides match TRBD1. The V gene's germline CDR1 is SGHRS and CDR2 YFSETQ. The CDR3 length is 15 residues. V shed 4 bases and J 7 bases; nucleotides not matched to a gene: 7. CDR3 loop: CASSGRDRGGEKLFF. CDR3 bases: TGCGCCAGCAGCGGCCGGGACAGGGGTGGTGAAAAACTGTTTTTT.

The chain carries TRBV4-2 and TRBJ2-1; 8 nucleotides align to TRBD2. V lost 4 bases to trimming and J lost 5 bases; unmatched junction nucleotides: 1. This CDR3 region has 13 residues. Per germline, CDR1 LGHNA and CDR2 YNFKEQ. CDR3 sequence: CASSLLADNEQFF. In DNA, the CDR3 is TGTGCCAGCAGCCTACTAGCGGACAATGAGCAGTTCTTC.

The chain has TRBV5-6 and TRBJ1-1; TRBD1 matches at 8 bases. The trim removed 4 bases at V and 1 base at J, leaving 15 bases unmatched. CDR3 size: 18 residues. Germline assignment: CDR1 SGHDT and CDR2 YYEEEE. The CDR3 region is CASSQAGTGKKGNTEAFF. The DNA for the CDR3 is TGTGCCAGCAGCCAAGCCGGGACAGGTAAAAAGGGGAACACTGAAGCTTTCTTT.

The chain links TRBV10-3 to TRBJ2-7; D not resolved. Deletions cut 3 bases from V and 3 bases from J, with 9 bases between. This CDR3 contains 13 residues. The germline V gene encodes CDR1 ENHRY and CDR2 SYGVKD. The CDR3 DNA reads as TGTGCCATCAGTGATCCCCCGGGCTACGAGCAGTACTTC. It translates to CAISDPPGYEQYF.

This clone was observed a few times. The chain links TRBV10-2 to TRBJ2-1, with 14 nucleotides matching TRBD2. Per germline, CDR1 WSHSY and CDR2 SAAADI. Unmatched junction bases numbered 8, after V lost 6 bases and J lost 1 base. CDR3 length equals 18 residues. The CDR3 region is CASSLGTSGSPSYNEQFF. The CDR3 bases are TGCGCCAGCAGCCTCGGGACTAGCGGGAGCCCTTCCTACAATGAGCAGTTCTTC.

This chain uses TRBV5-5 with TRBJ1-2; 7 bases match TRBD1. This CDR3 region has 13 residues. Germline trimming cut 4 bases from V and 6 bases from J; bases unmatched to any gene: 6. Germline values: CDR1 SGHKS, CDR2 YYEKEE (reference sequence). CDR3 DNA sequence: TGTGCCAGCAGCCTTACAGGGGTCGATGGCTACACCTTC. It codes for CASSLTGVDGYTF.

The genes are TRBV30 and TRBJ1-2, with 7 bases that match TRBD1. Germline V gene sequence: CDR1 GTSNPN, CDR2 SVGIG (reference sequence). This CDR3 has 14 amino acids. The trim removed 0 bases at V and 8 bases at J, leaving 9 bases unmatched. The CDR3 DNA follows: TGTGCCTGGAGTGTGAGACAGGGTGATTTCGGCTACACCTTC. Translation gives CAWSVRQGDFGYTF.

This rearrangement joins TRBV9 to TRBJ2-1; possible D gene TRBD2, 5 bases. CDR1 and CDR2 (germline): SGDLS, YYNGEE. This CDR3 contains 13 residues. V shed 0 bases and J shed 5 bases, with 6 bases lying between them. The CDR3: CASSVGGNNEQFF. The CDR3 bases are TGTGCCAGCAGCGTAGGAGGGAACAATGAGCAGTTCTTC. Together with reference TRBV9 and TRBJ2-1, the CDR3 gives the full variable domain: DSGVTQTPKHLITATGQRVTLRCSPRSGDLSVYWYQQSLDQGLQFLIQYYNGEERAKGNILERFSAQQFPDLHSELNLSSLELGDSALYFCASSVGGNNEQFFGPGTRLTVL.

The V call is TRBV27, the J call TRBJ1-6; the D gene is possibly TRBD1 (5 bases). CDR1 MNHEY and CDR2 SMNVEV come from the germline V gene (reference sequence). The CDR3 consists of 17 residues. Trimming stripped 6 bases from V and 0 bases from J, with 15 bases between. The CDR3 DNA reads TGTGCCAGCAGCCCAGGGCCCGCAGACTCCTATAATTCACCCCTCCACTTT. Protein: CASSPGPADSYNSPLHF.

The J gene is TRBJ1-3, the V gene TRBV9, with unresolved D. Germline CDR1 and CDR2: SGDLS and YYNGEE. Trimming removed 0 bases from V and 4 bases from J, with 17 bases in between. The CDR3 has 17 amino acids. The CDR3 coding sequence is TGTGCCAGCAGCGTAGATGTGACACCGATTGCGGGAAACACCATATATTTT. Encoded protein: CASSVDVTPIAGNTIYF.

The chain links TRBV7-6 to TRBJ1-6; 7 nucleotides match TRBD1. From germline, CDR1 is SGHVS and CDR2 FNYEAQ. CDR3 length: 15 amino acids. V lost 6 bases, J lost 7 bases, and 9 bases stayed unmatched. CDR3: CASSLNRDRNSPLHF. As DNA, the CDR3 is TGTGCCAGCAGTTTAAACCGGGACAGAAATTCACCCCTCCACTTT.

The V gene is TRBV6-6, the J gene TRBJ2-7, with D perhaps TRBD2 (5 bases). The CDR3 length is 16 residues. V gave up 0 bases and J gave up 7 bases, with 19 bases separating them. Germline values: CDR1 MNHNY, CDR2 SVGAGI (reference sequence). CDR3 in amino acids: CASSYSMPSSSGEQYF. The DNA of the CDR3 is TGTGCCAGCAGTTACTCGATGCCGTCTAGTTCGGGGGAGCAGTACTTC.

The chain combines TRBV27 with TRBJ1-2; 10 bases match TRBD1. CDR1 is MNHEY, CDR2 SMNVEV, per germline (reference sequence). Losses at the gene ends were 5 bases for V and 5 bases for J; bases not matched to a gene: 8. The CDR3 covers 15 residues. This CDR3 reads CASSETGGAGYGYTF. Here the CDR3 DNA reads TGTGCCAGCAGTGAGACAGGGGGCGCAGGGTATGGCTACACCTTC.

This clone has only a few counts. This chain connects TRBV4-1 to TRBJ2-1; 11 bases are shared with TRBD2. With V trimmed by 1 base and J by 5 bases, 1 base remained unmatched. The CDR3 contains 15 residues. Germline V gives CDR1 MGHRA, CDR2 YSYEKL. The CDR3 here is CASSQAGLADNEQFF. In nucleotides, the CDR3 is TGCGCCAGCAGCCAAGCGGGACTAGCGGACAATGAGCAGTTCTTC.

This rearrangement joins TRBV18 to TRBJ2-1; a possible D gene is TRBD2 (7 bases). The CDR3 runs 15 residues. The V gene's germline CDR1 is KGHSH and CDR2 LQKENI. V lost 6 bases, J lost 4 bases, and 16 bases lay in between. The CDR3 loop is CASSSRGGEYNEQFF. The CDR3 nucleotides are TGTGCCAGCTCCTCGAGAGGGGGGGAGTACAATGAGCAGTTCTTC.

CDR3: CASSPPGSWETQYF. The DNA of the CDR3 is TGTGCCAGCAGTCCGCCTGGCAGTTGGGAGACCCAGTACTTC. V usage is TRBV27 and J usage is TRBJ2-5; no clear D gene. Germline V gene sequence: CDR1 MNHEY, CDR2 SMNVEV (reference sequence). The CDR3 runs 14 residues. V lost 5 bases to trimming and J lost 5 bases, with 15 bases between them.